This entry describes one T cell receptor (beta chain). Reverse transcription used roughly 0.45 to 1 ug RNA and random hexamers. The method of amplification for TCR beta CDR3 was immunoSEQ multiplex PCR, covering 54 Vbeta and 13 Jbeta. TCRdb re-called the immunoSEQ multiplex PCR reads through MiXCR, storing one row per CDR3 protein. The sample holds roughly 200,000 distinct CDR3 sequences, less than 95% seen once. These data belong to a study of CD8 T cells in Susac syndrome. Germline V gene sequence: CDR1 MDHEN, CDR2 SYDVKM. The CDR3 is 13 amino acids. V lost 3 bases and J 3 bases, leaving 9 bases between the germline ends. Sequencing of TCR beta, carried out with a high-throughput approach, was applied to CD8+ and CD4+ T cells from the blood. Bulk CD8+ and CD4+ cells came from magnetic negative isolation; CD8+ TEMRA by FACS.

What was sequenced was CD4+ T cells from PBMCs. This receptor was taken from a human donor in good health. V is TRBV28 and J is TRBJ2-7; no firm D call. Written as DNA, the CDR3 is TGTGCCAGCAGTTTGGAGTATAGCTACGAGCAGTACTTC. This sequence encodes CASSLEYSYEQYF.